A selection of T cell receptor beta chains follows, all from one sample in a study of T cells in Graves' hyperthyroidism and ophthalmopathy. TCRdb re-called the multiplex PCR reads through MiXCR, storing one row per CDR3 protein. The sample holds about 420,000 distinct CDR3 sequences; approximately 15% are singletons and the top ten take 7.5% to 9%. The sample comprised blood. All receptors come from a woman aged 18-29 years with Graves' hyperthyroidism. CDR3s include the opening cysteine and the closing phenylalanine or tryptophan. A D gene is named only where the DNA matches it firmly. Only part of the rows carry a size: once, few, many, or a class if the clone is expanded.

J: TRBJ2-1
size: .
D: .
V: TRBV25-1
CDR3: CASYSGEHNEQFF

J: TRBJ2-7
size: many
D: .
V: TRBV28
CDR3: CASSLSPARQLSYEQYF

J: TRBJ2-3
size: .
D: .
V: TRBV6-1
CDR3: CASSSAGDTQYF

J: TRBJ2-7
size: many
D: TRBD1
V: TRBV30
CDR3: CAWSPGGSREQYF

J: TRBJ2-4
size: few
D: TRBD1
V: TRBV19
CDR3: CASSITGAAKNIQYF

J: TRBJ1-1
size: many
D: .
V: TRBV6-1
CDR3: CASKSAENTEAFF

J: TRBJ2-7
size: many
D: .
V: TRBV5-1
CDR3: CASSSVGDYEQYF

J: TRBJ1-2
size: .
D: TRBD1
V: TRBV4-1
CDR3: CASRTGTEPGVGYTF

J: TRBJ2-3
size: few
D: TRBD2
V: TRBV5-4
CDR3: CASSLGRTSVGDTQYF

J: TRBJ2-1
size: many
D: .
V: TRBV18
CDR3: CASSPPRQASYNEQFF

J: TRBJ2-1
size: many
D: .
V: TRBV9
CDR3: CASSGGPPSSYNEQFF

J: TRBJ2-5
size: many
D: .
V: TRBV7-3
CDR3: CASSDGGWETQYF

J: TRBJ2-1
size: many
D: TRBD2
V: TRBV12-3/TRBV12-4
CDR3: CASSLRLAGYNEQFF